This T cell receptor beta chain was documented in a study of T cell responses to AZD1222 COVID-19 vaccine. For this clone: What it binds is unknown.

From germline, CDR1 is MNHEY and CDR2 SVGAGI. Trimming left V 6 bases short and J 7 bases short, with 16 bases between. The CDR3 is 13 amino acids. Method: immunoSEQ multiplex PCR; TCRdb's copy keeps in-frame clones and lacks some. The sample lists about 190,000 clones, approximately 91% occurring once. Study results and caveats: Reportedly, nearly half of unique spike TCRs recognized epitopes outside B.1.351/B.1.1.7 mutations. Sampling that yielded the repertoires occurred only after the peak T cell response.

The sequence was collected from an adult in good health. The V gene is TRBV6-5, the J gene TRBJ2-7; possibly TRBD1 or TRBD2 for D (5 bases each). The sample in question was peripheral blood, obtained on day 0 of AZD1222 vaccination. This CDR3 is CASRRIGTGEQYF. The CDR3 DNA reads as TGTGCCAGCAGACGAATTGGGACGGGAGAGCAGTACTTC.